These 4 T cell receptor beta chains originate from one sample sequenced in a study of T cell repertoires in cytomegalovirus infection. Antigens of these TCRs are unknown. TCRdb used MiXCR to reprocess the reads, holding one entry per CDR3 protein. The data contain 86,000 or so distinct CDR3 sequences, roughly a quarter of them singletons. This specimen consisted of CD8+ T cells from cultured PBMCs, obtained from culture after CMV antigen stimulation. The source is a human donor in good health (CMV status not recorded). Some clones in this sample may be carry-over from other donors' samples.

This clonotype was found once. In DNA form, the CDR3 reads TGTGCCAGCAGCTTAGAGGTGATTACCTCCTTCTCTGGAAACACCATATATTTT. It specifies CASSLEVITSFSGNTIYF. The chain links TRBV11-2 to TRBJ1-3; D not certain. Germline V CDR1 and CDR2: SGHAT, FQNNGV. The length of the CDR3 is 18 residues. Trimming stripped 0 bases from V and 0 bases from J, with 15 bases between.

This clonotype was seen ten or more times. The V and J genes are TRBV6-5 and TRBJ2-1; 13 bases line up with TRBD2. The CDR3 is made up of 15 amino acids. Per germline, CDR1 MNHEY and CDR2 SVGAGI. The ends lost 5 bases at V and 9 bases at J; junction bases unmatched: 7. CDR3 amino acids: CASSPRTSGSGEQFF. The CDR3 nucleotides read TGTGCCAGCAGTCCCCGGACTAGCGGGAGCGGTGAGCAGTTCTTC.

This clonotype was seen only a few times. V and J are TRBV6-2 or TRBV6-3 and TRBJ2-7; 7 nucleotides agree with TRBD1. V lost 6 bases and J lost 1; bases outside the gene matches: 3. The CDR3 length is 13 residues. Germline assignment: CDR1 MNHEY and CDR2 SVGEGT. The CDR3 sequence: CASSLDRSYEQYF. The CDR3 bases are TGTGCCAGCAGCCTGGACAGGTCCTACGAGCAGTACTTC.

This clonotype was detected a few times. The chain combines TRBV12-3 or TRBV12-4 with TRBJ2-3; 15 bases agree with TRBD2. Germline trimming cut 4 bases from V and 0 bases from J; bases unmatched to any gene: 5. The CDR3 contains 18 residues. Here the CDR3 reads CASSSGTSGGRSTDTQYF. In DNA form, the CDR3 reads TGTGCCAGCAGTTCTGGGACTAGCGGGGGGCGGAGCACAGATACGCAGTATTTT.